This TCR beta chain was sequenced for a study of OX40 agonist ivuxolimab in advanced cancers. Turning to the overall study: Ivuxolimab, which targeted the costimulatory receptor OX40 (CD134), was an agonistic, fully human IgG2 monoclonal antibody. Intravenous ivuxolimab was administered to patients every 2 weeks at six dose levels: 0.01, 0.1, 0.3, 1.5, 3 and 10 mg/kg. Among the roughly 52 dose-escalation patients, approximately 20 had hepatocellular carcinoma, roughly 15 melanoma, 9 renal cell carcinoma and 9 head and neck cancer. A male proportion of around 83% and a mean age of approximately 55 years, ranging from 23 to 79, were recorded for the dose-escalation cohort. Patients were allowed to have had prior anti-PD-1, anti-PD-L1 or anti-CTLA-4 therapy, and roughly 40% of the dose-escalation patients had previously received checkpoint inhibitors. Three dose-escalation patients achieved partial responses, one with hepatocellular carcinoma and two with cutaneous melanoma. The purpose of peripheral TCRbeta sequencing was to test whether ivuxolimab changed TCR sequence diversity and led to clonal T-cell expansion. The paper covers the monotherapy dose-escalation part of the phase I ivuxolimab trial, which included N of about 56 patients.

V is reduced by 4 bases and J by 5 bases, leaving a spacing of 14 bases between them. For CDR1 and CDR2, the germline V gene lists SGDLS and YYNGEE. The CDR3 starts with the cysteine, ends with the phenylalanine, and has 14 residues. The DNA shown is the 42-base CDR3, in frame from base 1. Genomic DNA was extracted from sorted cells for sequencing of the TCRbeta CDR3 region. TCRbeta CDR3 regions were sequenced using the immunoSEQ Assay. TCRdb limited this immuneACCESS table to in-frame rearrangements with V and J called. A share of clones is missing; checked studies link under half to unresolved V genes, and the rest is unexplained. Present in this sample are around 60,000 clones, around nine tenths of which were seen just once. The leading ten clones occupy approximately 0.8% of the sample. Findings and caveats that apply to the study as a whole: Low levels of normalized T-cell clonal expansion were also seen in some patients who did not respond. On average, CD8+ T cells showed more expanded clones than CD4+ T cells after ivuxolimab. In the 0.1-3.0 mg/kg groups, partial responders were among the patients with the lowest normalized peripheral clonal expansion, particularly in CD8+ T cells. At doses of 0.1 to 3.0 mg/kg, clonal expansion of both CD4+ and CD8+ T cells in blood was seen between baseline and week 6. The antigen specificity of the peripheral T cells that underwent clonal expansion was not determined.

Patients with autoimmune disease history or receiving systemic immunosuppression were excluded from the trial. Peripheral blood for TCR sequencing was collected from all dose cohorts at baseline, on cycle 4 day 1, and on cycle 7 day 1. The samples were drawn from a first-in-human, open-label, multicenter phase I dose-escalation trial of ivuxolimab. Adults with locally advanced or metastatic head and neck squamous cell, hepatocellular, melanoma or renal cell carcinoma were enrolled in the trial. Before TCR sequencing, CD4+ T cells and CD8+ T cells from peripheral blood were sorted into separate populations. About this clone: The specificity of this receptor is unknown. Per-nucleotide qualities are absent, and no much larger clonotype sits a single base away.

The source of this sequence is an adult with an advanced solid tumor such as melanoma, head and neck, liver or kidney cancer. In this chain, TRBV9 is recombined with TRBJ2-3; confidence is insufficient to name the D gene. The source material was CD4+ or CD8+ T cells sorted from blood, sampled in a trial of the OX40 agonist ivuxolimab. The CDR3 protein is CASSTNTEGDTQYF. In nucleotide form, the sequence is TGTGCCAGCAGCACAAACACGGAAGGAGATACGCAGTATTTT.